This T cell receptor (beta chain) appears in the sequencing data of a study of T cell changes during pregnancy in multiple sclerosis. Trimming removed 6 bases from V and 0 bases from J; junction bases left unmatched: 8. The germline gives CDR1 MRHNA, CDR2 SNTAGT. This CDR3 has 16 amino acids. Method: immunoSEQ multiplex PCR; TCRdb's copy keeps in-frame clones and lacks some. The repertoire holds around 60,000 clones, with 93% as singletons. The input for sequencing was peripheral blood, taken after pregnancy. The receptor was isolated from a female donor with multiple sclerosis, enrolled in a pregnancy study. The J gene is TRBJ2-3, the V gene TRBV6-4; TRBD2 agrees at 8 bases. As DNA, the CDR3 is TGTGCCAGCAGGGGAAGCGGGAGACCCAGCACAGATACGCAGTATTTT. The encoded protein is CASRGSGRPSTDTQYF.